This TCR beta chain originates from a study of blood T cell repertoires in COVID-19. Overall study context: T cells, B-cell-depleted T cells, or PBMCs supplied cDNA or gDNA.

This CDR3 spans 15 amino acids. Germline V CDR1 and CDR2: LGHNT, FRNRAP. The V gene end was trimmed by 7 bases and the J gene end by 5 bases; junction bases not matched to a gene: 10. Original analysis: Reference gene primer amplification gave estimated nucleated cell counts. Sequencing was performed with immunoSEQ multiplex PCR; in TCRdb, only in-frame clones are kept and a portion is missing. That table furnishes V, J and clone size, whereas the DNA furnished D and trimming. The sample yields around 450,000 clones, nearly 90% seen once. Across roughly 25 US areas, participants ranged in age from about 18 to 90 years. Assignment of participants to cohorts was predicated upon participant-reported clinical history.

This chain uses TRBV12-5 with TRBJ1-2; 10 positions agree with TRBD1. The sequencing input was PBMCs or T cells enriched from blood (not recorded which). This receptor was obtained from a woman aged 18-29 years with acute COVID-19. For the CDR3, the DNA is TGTGCTAGTGCCTTGGGGACAGGGGTAGGGTATGGCTACACCTTC. Its protein product is CASALGTGVGYGYTF.